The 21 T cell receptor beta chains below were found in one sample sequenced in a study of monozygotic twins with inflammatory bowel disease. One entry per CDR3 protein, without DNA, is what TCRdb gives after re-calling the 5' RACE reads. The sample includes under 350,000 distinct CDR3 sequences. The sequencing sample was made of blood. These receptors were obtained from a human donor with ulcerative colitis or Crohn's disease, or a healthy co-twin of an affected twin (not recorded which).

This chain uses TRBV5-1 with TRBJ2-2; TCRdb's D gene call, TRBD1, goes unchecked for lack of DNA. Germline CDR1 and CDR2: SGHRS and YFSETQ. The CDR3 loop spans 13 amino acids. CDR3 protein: CASTPLTTGELFF.

This CDR3 is CSVGRGPGDTQYF. V and J are TRBV29-1 and TRBJ2-3; absent DNA, TCRdb's TRBD1 call cannot be checked. The CDR3 covers 13 residues. Per the germline V gene, CDR1 is SQVTM and CDR2 is ANQGSEA.

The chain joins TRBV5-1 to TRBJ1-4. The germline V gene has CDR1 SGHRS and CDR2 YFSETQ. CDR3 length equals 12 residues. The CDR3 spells CASSVPGEKLFF.

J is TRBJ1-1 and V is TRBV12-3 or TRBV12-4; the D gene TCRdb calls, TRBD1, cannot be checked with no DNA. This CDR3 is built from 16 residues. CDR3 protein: CASSRRTGWLDTEAFF.

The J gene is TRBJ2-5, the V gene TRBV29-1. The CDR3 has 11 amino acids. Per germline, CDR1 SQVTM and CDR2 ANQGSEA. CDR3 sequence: CSVEDLKTQYF.

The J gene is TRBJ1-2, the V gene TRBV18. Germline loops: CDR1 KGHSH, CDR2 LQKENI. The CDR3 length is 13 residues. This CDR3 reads CASSPSKNYGYTF.

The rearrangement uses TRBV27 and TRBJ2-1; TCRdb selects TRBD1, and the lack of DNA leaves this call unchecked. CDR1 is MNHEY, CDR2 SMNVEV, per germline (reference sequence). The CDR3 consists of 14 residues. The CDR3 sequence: CASSLVGKGAEQFF.

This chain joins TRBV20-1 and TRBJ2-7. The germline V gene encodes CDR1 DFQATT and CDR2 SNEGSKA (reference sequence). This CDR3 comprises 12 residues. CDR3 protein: CSAMGSSYEQYF.

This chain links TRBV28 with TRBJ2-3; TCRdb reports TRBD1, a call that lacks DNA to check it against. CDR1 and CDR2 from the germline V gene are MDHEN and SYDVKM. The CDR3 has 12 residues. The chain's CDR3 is CASSSGLNTQYF.

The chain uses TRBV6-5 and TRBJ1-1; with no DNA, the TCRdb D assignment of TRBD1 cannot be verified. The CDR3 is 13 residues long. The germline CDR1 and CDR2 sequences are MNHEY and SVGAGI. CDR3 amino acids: CASSYDRGLEAFF.

CDR3 residues: CAWSLTGAYEQYF. V gene TRBV30 combines with J gene TRBJ2-7; absent DNA, TCRdb's TRBD1 call cannot be checked. The CDR3 extends over 13 amino acids. From germline, CDR1 is GTSNPN and CDR2 SVGIG (reference sequence).

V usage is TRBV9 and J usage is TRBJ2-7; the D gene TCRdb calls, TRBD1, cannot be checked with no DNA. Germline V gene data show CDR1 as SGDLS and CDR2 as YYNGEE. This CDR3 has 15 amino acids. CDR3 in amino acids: CASSPSPGPPDEQYF. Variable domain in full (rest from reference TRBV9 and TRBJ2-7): DSGVTQTPKHLITATGQRVTLRCSPRSGDLSVYWYQQSLDQGLQFLIQYYNGEERAKGNILERFSAQQFPDLHSELNLSSLELGDSALYFCASSPSPGPPDEQYFGPGTRLTVT.

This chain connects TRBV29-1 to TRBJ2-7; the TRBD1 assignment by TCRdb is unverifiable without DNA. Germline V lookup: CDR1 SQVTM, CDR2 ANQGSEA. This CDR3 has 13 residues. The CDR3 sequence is CSANRDSLGEQYF.

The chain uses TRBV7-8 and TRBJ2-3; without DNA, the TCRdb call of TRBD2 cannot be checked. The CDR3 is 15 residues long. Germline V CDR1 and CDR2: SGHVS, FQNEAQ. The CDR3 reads CASSQLAGGRDTQYF.

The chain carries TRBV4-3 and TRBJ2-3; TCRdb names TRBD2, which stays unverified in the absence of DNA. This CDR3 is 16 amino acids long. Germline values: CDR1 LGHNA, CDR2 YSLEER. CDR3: CASSQGGGGDTDTQYF.

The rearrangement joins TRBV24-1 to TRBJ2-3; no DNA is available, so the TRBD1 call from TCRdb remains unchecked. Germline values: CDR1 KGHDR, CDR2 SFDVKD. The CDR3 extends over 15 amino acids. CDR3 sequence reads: CATSDRTGYTDTQYF.

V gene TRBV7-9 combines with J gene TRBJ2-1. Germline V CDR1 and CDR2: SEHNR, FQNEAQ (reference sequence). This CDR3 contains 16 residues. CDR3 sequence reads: CASSRKARENYNEQFF.

This chain's CDR3 is CASSLGAFRANTEAFF. The chain carries TRBV7-9 and TRBJ1-1. Germline CDR1 and CDR2: SEHNR and FQNEAQ (reference sequence). The CDR3 spans 16 residues.

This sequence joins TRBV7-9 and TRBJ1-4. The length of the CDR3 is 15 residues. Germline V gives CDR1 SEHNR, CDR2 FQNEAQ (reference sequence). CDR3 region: CASSAMRQGNEKLFF.

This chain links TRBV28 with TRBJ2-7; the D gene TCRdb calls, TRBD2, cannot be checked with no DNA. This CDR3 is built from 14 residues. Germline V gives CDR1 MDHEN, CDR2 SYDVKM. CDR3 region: CASSRSGTYYEQYF.

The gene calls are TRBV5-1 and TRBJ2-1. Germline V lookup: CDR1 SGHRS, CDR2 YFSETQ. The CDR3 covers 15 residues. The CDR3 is CASSLLRGSDNEQFF.